The present T cell receptor beta chain was sequenced within a study of metastatic and nonmetastatic thyroid tumors. Study summary: For malignant and benign thyroid patients, tumor or nodule tissue and blood were the sources whose repertoires were compared.

This clone was counted at least ten times. Its antigen remains unknown. Authors' methods: Between-group CDR3 differences, defined by clinicopathological status, yielded a distant-metastasis classifier for papillary thyroid cancer. TCRdb re-called clones via MiXCR from the PCR reads. The V and J calls and clone size come from TCRdb's table, not from the authors' own analysis. The sample lists 31,000 or so clones; 17% were seen once. All patients were untreated before thyroid surgery. In germline, CDR1 is LGHDT, CDR2 YNNKEL (reference sequence). CDR3 length: 16 residues. The J segment lost 0 bases and the V segment lost 5 bases, leaving 7 bases of the junction unmatched. Findings and caveats of the study: As reported, TCR beta diversity in blood and tumor was significantly higher in malignant thyroid tumors than in benign nodules.

Sample: blood. The receptor comes from a female donor with papillary thyroid cancer or a benign thyroid nodule (not recorded which). Some clones in this sample may be carry-over from other donors' samples. The rearrangement uses TRBV3-1 and TRBJ2-1, with 7 bases identical to TRBD2. CDR3 sequence reads: CASSSHGGSSYNEQFF. The CDR3 coding sequence is TGTGCCAGCAGCTCCCACGGCGGGAGCTCCTACAATGAGCAGTTCTTC.